These 20 T cell receptor beta chains share one sample of origin, sequenced in a study of blood T cell repertoires in COVID-19. Data came from immunoSEQ multiplex PCR; TCRdb stores just in-frame clones and leaves some out. The table lists around 220,000 clones, approximately 79% of them singletons. Sample: peripheral blood. These receptors all come from a woman in her thirties or forties with active or convalescent COVID-19.

The chain has TRBV6-5 and TRBJ2-5; possible D gene TRBD2, 6 bases. This CDR3 is built from 16 residues. V lost 4 bases and J lost 9, with 24 bases in between. Germline V lookup: CDR1 MNHEY, CDR2 SVGAGI. CDR3 residues: CASSFEGWDSREAQYF. The CDR3, as DNA: TGTGCCAGCAGTTTTGAGGGGTGGGACTCAAGAGAAGCCCAGTACTTC.

V usage is TRBV15 and J usage is TRBJ2-5, with D possibly TRBD2 on 5 matching bases. The CDR3 is 15 residues long. The germline CDR1 and CDR2 sequences are LNHNV and YYDKDF (reference sequence). The V gene lost 5 bases and the J gene lost 3 bases, with 16 bases spanning the gap. DNA for the CDR3: TGTGCCACCAGCGGGGATTTATTGAGGGAAGAGACCCAGTACTTC. Amino acid sequence: CATSGDLLREETQYF.

The gene calls are TRBV5-1 and TRBJ2-7; no reliable D call. The CDR3 is 13 amino acids. Germline CDR1 and CDR2: SGHRS and YFSETQ. The V gene lost 1 base and the J gene lost 3 bases, with 8 bases spanning the gap. CDR3 DNA sequence: TGCGCCAGCAGCTTGAACGGAGACTACGAGCAGTACTTC. It codes for CASSLNGDYEQYF.

This clone was counted a few times. The CDR3 DNA follows: TGCGCCAGCAGCCAACCATTCACGTACACAGGGGCAAGGACTGAAGCTTTCTTT. This encodes CASSQPFTYTGARTEAFF. The rearrangement links TRBV4-1 to TRBJ1-1; 7 nucleotides line up with TRBD1. CDR1 is MGHRA, CDR2 YSYEKL, per germline. This CDR3 comprises 18 residues. V was clipped by 2 bases and J by 5 bases; unmatched bases: 17.

The V call is TRBV30, the J call TRBJ1-2; D remains unclear. V dropped 3 bases and J dropped 3 bases, with 14 bases sitting between them. Germline CDR1 GTSNPN, CDR2 SVGIG (reference sequence). The CDR3 spans 14 residues. In nucleotides, the CDR3 is TGTGCCTGGAGCCCCGGACGGGAATACTATGGCTACACCTTC. Translation: CAWSPGREYYGYTF. The full variable domain, its missing parts supplied by reference TRBV30 and TRBJ1-2, is SQTIHQWPATLVQPVGSPLSLECTVEGTSNPNLYWYRQAAGRGLQLLFYSVGIGQISSEVPQNLSASRPQDRQFILSSKKLLLSDSGFYLCAWSPGREYYGYTFGSGTRLTVV.

This rearrangement joins TRBV30 to TRBJ1-6; TRBD1 matches at 9 bases. Germline V gene lookup returns CDR1 GTSNPN and CDR2 SVGIG (reference sequence). This CDR3 is 15 amino acids long. V dropped 2 bases and J dropped 8; count of bases not matched to a gene: 7. The CDR3 DNA follows: TGTGCCTGGAGTAGGGGACAGGGAATTGATTCACCCCTCCACTTT. This translates into CAWSRGQGIDSPLHF.

The chain carries TRBV6-1 and TRBJ1-1; TRBD1 matches 7 bases. V was clipped by 2 bases and J by 2 bases; unmatched bases: 2. This CDR3 comprises 14 residues. Germline lookup yields CDR1 MNHNS and CDR2 SASEGT. This CDR3 reads CASSETGANTEAFF. CDR3 in DNA: TGTGCCAGCAGTGAAACAGGGGCCAACACTGAAGCTTTCTTT.

The genes are TRBV6-5 and TRBJ2-7; a possible D gene is TRBD2 (5 bases). This CDR3 contains 15 residues. The V gene's germline CDR1 is MNHEY and CDR2 SVGAGI. Trimming cost V 8 bases and J 0 bases, with 17 bases left between them. The CDR3 region is CASVRGLASSYEQYF. DNA of the CDR3: TGTGCCAGCGTTCGAGGACTCGCCTCCTCCTACGAGCAGTACTTC.

Concerning this clone itself: Other nucleotide sequences in the sample specify the same CDR3. The chain combines TRBV4-1 with TRBJ1-3; 7 bases are shared with TRBD1. V dropped 0 bases and J dropped 4; count of bases not matched to a gene: 3. The germline gives CDR1 MGHRA, CDR2 YSYEKL. This CDR3 is built from 15 residues. The CDR3 nucleotides are TGCGCCAGCAGCCAAGACAGGGGGTCAGGAAACACCATATATTTT. Its protein product is CASSQDRGSGNTIYF.

This chain joins TRBV9 and TRBJ1-2; 11 positions match TRBD1. This CDR3 comprises 14 residues. Per germline, CDR1 SGDLS and CDR2 YYNGEE. After removal of 4 bases from V and 8 bases from J, the junction contained 7 bases not matched to a gene. CDR3 region: CASSPGQGAYGYTF. The DNA for the CDR3 is TGTGCCAGCAGCCCTGGACAGGGGGCTTACGGCTACACCTTC. Full variable domain (missing parts from reference TRBV9 and TRBJ1-2): DSGVTQTPKHLITATGQRVTLRCSPRSGDLSVYWYQQSLDQGLQFLIQYYNGEERAKGNILERFSAQQFPDLHSELNLSSLELGDSALYFCASSPGQGAYGYTFGSGTRLTVV.

The chain carries TRBV28 and TRBJ2-7; tentatively, D is TRBD2 (5 bases). Deletions cut 3 bases from V and 5 bases from J, with 8 bases between. The CDR3 is made up of 12 amino acids. The germline CDR1 and CDR2 sequences are MDHEN and SYDVKM. The CDR3 here is CASSLRVNEQYF. DNA of the CDR3: TGTGCCAGCAGTTTGAGGGTCAACGAGCAGTACTTC.

CDR3 sequence reads: CASKVEDSLNTEAFF. The CDR3 nucleotides are TGTGCCAGCAAAGTTGAGGACAGCTTGAACACTGAAGCTTTCTTT. This chain uses TRBV6-4 with TRBJ1-1; D is possibly TRBD1 (6 bases). CDR1 is MRHNA and CDR2 is SNTAGT in the germline V gene. There are 15 residues in the CDR3. V lost 7 bases and J lost 0, with 15 bases in between.

This clone was detected only once. The chain carries TRBV29-1 and TRBJ1-4; a weak D match, TRBD1 (5 bases). The CDR3 has 15 amino acids. Germline CDR1 is SQVTM and CDR2 is ANQGSEA. Trimming left V 6 bases short and J 0 bases short, with 14 bases between. The CDR3 DNA reads TGCAGCGTCGACTCGGGGGGTGCAACTAATGAAAAACTGTTTTTT. This codes for CSVDSGGATNEKLFF.

The chain employs TRBV27 and TRBJ2-6, with TRBD1 matching 8 bases. CDR3 length: 17 residues. After removal of 4 bases from V and 1 base from J, the junction contained 6 bases not matched to a gene. Germline V gene lookup returns CDR1 MNHEY and CDR2 SMNVEV (reference sequence). CDR3: CASSSGQVQSGANVLTF. In DNA, the CDR3 is TGTGCCAGCAGTTCGGGACAGGTCCAATCTGGGGCCAACGTCCTGACTTTC.

V gene TRBV4-1 combines with J gene TRBJ1-4; 9 bases line up with TRBD1. Germline V lookup: CDR1 MGHRA, CDR2 YSYEKL. The CDR3 loop spans 15 amino acids. The V segment lost 0 bases and the J segment 9 bases; nucleotides outside the gene matches: 5. CDR3 DNA sequence: TGCGCCAGCAGCCAAGAAACGAACAGGGGGCAAAAACTGTTTTTT. It translates to CASSQETNRGQKLFF.

This clone has more than one count but fewer than ten. The J gene is TRBJ1-4, the V gene TRBV9; 7 nucleotides line up with TRBD1. Germline-derived CDR1 and CDR2 are SGDLS and YYNGEE. Trimming at V came to 0 bases and at J to 8 bases, leaving 13 bases not matched to a gene. The CDR3 is made up of 17 amino acids. CDR3 coding DNA: TGTGCCAGCAGCGTAGGAACAGGGGCGCCTAATAGGGAAAAACTGTTTTTT. Translation gives CASSVGTGAPNREKLFF.

The chain is built from TRBV6-5 and TRBJ1-1, with unresolved D. This CDR3 is built from 13 residues. Germline lookup yields CDR1 MNHEY and CDR2 SVGAGI. Deletions cut 6 bases from V and 0 bases from J, with 8 bases between. CDR3 region: CASRRAVNTEAFF. CDR3 nucleotide sequence: TGTGCCAGCAGGCGGGCCGTGAACACTGAAGCTTTCTTT.

The chain recombines TRBV27 with TRBJ2-1; 9 bases agree with TRBD2. This CDR3 is built from 16 residues. Germline V lookup: CDR1 MNHEY, CDR2 SMNVEV (reference sequence). V shed 5 bases, J shed 4 bases, and the junction held 9 bases outside the gene matches. CDR3 residues: CASSLVLAGNYNEQFF. For the CDR3, the DNA is TGTGCCAGCAGTCTCGTTCTAGCGGGGAATTACAATGAGCAGTTCTTC.

The chain links TRBV5-4 to TRBJ1-2, with D possibly matching TRBD1 (5 bases). This CDR3 is 14 amino acids long. V was cut by 4 bases and J by 0 bases, with 10 bases left in between. The germline gives CDR1 SGHNT, CDR2 YYREEE (reference sequence). The CDR3 loop reads CASSIGHANYGYTF. The CDR3 bases are TGTGCCAGCAGCATCGGACACGCTAACTATGGCTACACCTTC. Supplemented by reference TRBV5-4 and TRBJ1-2, the full variable domain reads ETGVTQSPTHLIKTRGQQVTLRCSSQSGHNTVSWYQQALGQGPQFIFQYYREEENGRGNFPPRFSGLQFPNYSSELNVNALELDDSALYLCASSIGHANYGYTFGSGTRLTVV.

Points on this clone: This sample includes further DNA sequences coding for the same CDR3. The genes are TRBV4-2 and TRBJ2-5; 9 bases match TRBD1. Trimming at V came to 4 bases and at J to 2 bases, leaving 2 bases not matched to a gene. This CDR3 spans 14 amino acids. Looked up from germline, CDR1 is LGHNA and CDR2 is YNFKEQ. In DNA, the CDR3 is TGTGCCAGCAGCCTCGGGACAGGGCAAGAGACCCAGTACTTC. Its protein product is CASSLGTGQETQYF.